This entry lists 30 T cell receptor beta chains sequenced from one sample in a study of cytomegalovirus exposure and HLA in healthy donors. It was with 60 Vbeta and 13 Jbeta primers that the PCR ran. TCRdb's copy holds only in-frame clones and misses some; the assay was immunoSEQ multiplex PCR. The table records around 150,000 clones, over 50% of them present only once. Sample: PBMCs. These receptors all come from a human donor in good health.

The chain links TRBV11-2 to TRBJ1-3, with a tentative D call TRBD1 (6 bases). V lost 2 bases to trimming and J lost 1 base, with 21 bases between them. CDR1 is SGHAT, CDR2 FQNNGV, per germline. The CDR3 is 19 residues long. The CDR3 spells CASSLRKLGGRTSGNTIYF. CDR3 sequence (DNA): TGTGCCAGCAGCTTAAGGAAACTCGGGGGGCGTACATCTGGAAACACCATATATTTT.

This clone was counted a single time. The rearrangement uses TRBV18 and TRBJ2-1; 10 bases match TRBD1. The CDR3 contains 15 residues. V was clipped by 5 bases and J by 4 bases; unmatched bases: 5. Germline V gives CDR1 KGHSH, CDR2 LQKENI. As DNA, the CDR3 is TGTGCCAGCTCAGCCGGGACAGGGGCGTACAATGAGCAGTTCTTC. This sequence encodes CASSAGTGAYNEQFF. The variable domain in full, with the rest retrieved from reference TRBV18 and TRBJ2-1, is NAGVMQNPRHLVRRRGQEARLRCSPMKGHSHVYWYRQLPEEGLKFMVYLQKENIIDESGMPKERFSAEFPKEGPSILRIQQVVRGDSAAYFCASSAGTGAYNEQFFGPGTRLTVL.

This rearrangement joins TRBV7-3 to TRBJ2-1, with TRBD2 matching 7 bases. The germline CDR1 and CDR2 sequences are SGHTA and FQGTGA. This CDR3 comprises 14 residues. With V trimmed by 4 bases and J by 6 bases, 6 bases remained unmatched. The CDR3 reads CASSSGRALNEQFF. CDR3 in DNA: TGTGCCAGCAGCTCGGGGAGGGCCCTCAATGAGCAGTTCTTC.

This clone was detected a few times. The chain is built from TRBV4-1 and TRBJ2-7, with D perhaps TRBD2 (5 bases). The CDR3 extends over 16 amino acids. The germline V and J ends were trimmed by 3 bases and 2 bases, with 17 bases remaining between them. CDR1 and CDR2 from the germline V gene are MGHRA and YSYEKL. CDR3 DNA sequence: TGCGCCAGCAGCCATCCCCGGGGAGAGCGGACCTACGAGCAGTACTTC. It encodes CASSHPRGERTYEQYF.

The chain employs TRBV28 and TRBJ1-1; D is unclear. The CDR3 extends over 11 amino acids. Germline V CDR1 and CDR2: MDHEN, SYDVKM. V was cut by 6 bases and J by 6 bases, with 8 bases left in between. CDR3: CASRLRAEAFF. DNA of the CDR3: TGTGCCAGCAGACTTAGAGCTGAAGCTTTCTTT.

The chain has TRBV30 and TRBJ2-7, with 10 bases that match TRBD2. The CDR3 covers 18 residues. CDR1 and CDR2 (germline): GTSNPN, SVGIG (reference sequence). The junction had 23 bases not matched to a gene; V was cut back by 0 bases and J by 12 bases. The CDR3 region is CAWSVSGRGLYLIGGLYF. Written as DNA, the CDR3 is TGTGCCTGGAGTGTAAGCGGGAGGGGTCTCTATCTCATTGGGGGATTGTACTTC.

The chain recombines TRBV28 with TRBJ1-2; 9 bases fit TRBD1. The V gene's germline CDR1 is MDHEN and CDR2 SYDVKM. This CDR3 is built from 12 residues. V trimming: 6 bases; J trimming: 8 bases; junction bases outside the gene matches: 4. CDR3 protein: CASSGQGLGYTF. For the CDR3, the DNA is TGTGCCAGCAGCGGACAGGGGCTGGGCTACACCTTC.

This chain joins TRBV10-3 and TRBJ1-1; D is perhaps TRBD1 (5 bases). Germline V CDR1 and CDR2: ENHRY, SYGVKD. V lost 3 bases, J lost 6 bases, and 11 bases lay in between. CDR3 length: 13 residues. This chain's CDR3 is CAISDQGGAEAFF. CDR3 nucleotides: TGTGCCATCAGTGATCAGGGAGGCGCTGAAGCTTTCTTT.

The chain has TRBV4-1 and TRBJ2-2, with 10 bases fitting TRBD1. CDR3 length equals 15 residues. Germline loops: CDR1 MGHRA, CDR2 YSYEKL. Germline trimming cut 5 bases from V and 5 bases from J; bases unmatched to any gene: 5. The CDR3 DNA follows: TGCGCCAGCAGCGCCCGACAGGGGGCGACCGGGGAGCTGTTTTTT. Its protein product is CASSARQGATGELFF.

V gene TRBV9 combines with J gene TRBJ2-1; TRBD2 agrees at 7 bases. Germline CDR1 is SGDLS and CDR2 is YYNGEE. This CDR3 is 13 amino acids long. The V and J ends lost 4 bases and 10 bases, in that order; junction bases with no gene match: 8. CDR3 coding DNA: TGTGCCAGCAGCTTCACTAGCGTCGGCGAGCAGTTCTTC. Residues: CASSFTSVGEQFF.

This clone was counted a few times. V gene TRBV29-1 combines with J gene TRBJ2-5; tentatively, D is TRBD1 (5 bases). This CDR3 is 13 amino acids long. From germline, CDR1 is SQVTM and CDR2 ANQGSEA. V was trimmed by 7 bases and J by 4 bases, leaving 16 bases between them. The DNA for the CDR3 is TGCAGCGGCCGACCTCAGGGTAGAGAGACCCAGTACTTC. This sequence encodes CSGRPQGRETQYF. The whole variable domain, filled in from reference TRBV29-1 and TRBJ2-5, reads SAVISQKPSRDICQRGTSLTIQCQVDSQVTMMFWYRQQPGQSLTLIATANQGSEATYESGFVIDKFPISRPNLTFSTLTVSNMSPEDSSIYLCSGRPQGRETQYFGPGTRLLVL.

A single count supports this clone. V and J are TRBV6-5 and TRBJ2-3; TRBD2 aligns across 13 bases. The V segment lost 8 bases and the J segment 1 base; nucleotides outside the gene matches: 0. Per germline, CDR1 MNHEY and CDR2 SVGAGI. The CDR3 has 14 residues. The CDR3 region has the DNA TGTGCCAGCGGGACTAGCGGGGGCACAGATACGCAGTATTTT. Translating it yields CASGTSGGTDTQYF.

The rearrangement uses TRBV9 and TRBJ2-3; tentative D call: TRBD2 (6 bases). Trimming left V 0 bases short and J 1 base short, with 21 bases between. The CDR3 covers 19 residues. In germline, CDR1 is SGDLS, CDR2 YYNGEE. This chain's CDR3 is CASSVDSGPSLLGTDTQYF. The CDR3 nucleotides read TGTGCCAGCAGCGTAGACAGCGGGCCAAGCCTTTTGGGCACAGATACGCAGTATTTT.

The chain combines TRBV7-2 with TRBJ2-5; 9 bases match TRBD1. The junction had 5 bases not matched to a gene; V was cut back by 5 bases and J by 4 bases. The CDR3 covers 14 residues. Germline V gives CDR1 SGHTA, CDR2 FQGNSA. The chain's CDR3 is CASSLQGAGETQYF. The CDR3 DNA is TGTGCCAGCAGCCTACAGGGGGCGGGAGAGACCCAGTACTTC.

This clone has more than one count but fewer than ten. V usage is TRBV2 and J usage is TRBJ1-5; 8 positions match TRBD1. With V trimmed by 6 bases and J by 6 bases, 4 bases remained unmatched. This CDR3 region has 13 residues. Germline V gene data show CDR1 as SNHLY and CDR2 as FYNNEI. Here the CDR3 reads CASSQGAGQPQHF. For the CDR3, the DNA is TGTGCCAGCAGCCAGGGGGCAGGTCAGCCCCAGCATTTT.

The J gene is TRBJ1-3, the V gene TRBV2; D is undetermined. V was pared by 6 bases and J by 4 bases, with 13 bases between. The germline gives CDR1 SNHLY, CDR2 FYNNEI. CDR3 length: 14 amino acids. The CDR3 sequence: CASRPRGRGNTIYF. The CDR3 DNA reads as TGTGCCAGCAGGCCCCGGGGTCGAGGAAACACCATATATTTT.

This clone showed up just a few times. This chain connects TRBV6-5 to TRBJ1-3; no reliable D call. There are 13 residues in the CDR3. Germline loops: CDR1 MNHEY, CDR2 SVGAGI. Trimming removed 6 bases from V and 3 bases from J, with 9 bases in between. For the CDR3, the DNA is TGTGCCAGCAGCGCAGACTATGGAAACACCATATATTTT. Residues: CASSADYGNTIYF.

The V and J genes are TRBV7-6 and TRBJ1-4; TRBD1 matches 8 bases. CDR1 is SGHVS, CDR2 FNYEAQ, per germline. The CDR3 loop spans 14 amino acids. Trimming at V came to 6 bases and at J to 8 bases, leaving 8 bases not matched to a gene. Written as DNA, the CDR3 is TGTGCCAGCAGTACAGGGGGGAAAGGGGAAAAACTGTTTTTT. Its protein is CASSTGGKGEKLFF.

CDR3 DNA: TGCGCCAGCAGCTTCGACAAGCCCCAAGAGACCCAGTACTTC. Protein product: CASSFDKPQETQYF. The gene calls are TRBV5-1 and TRBJ2-5; D remains ambiguous. Trimming stripped 2 bases from V and 1 base from J, with 9 bases between. The CDR3 runs to 14 residues. Germline V CDR1 and CDR2: SGHRS, YFSETQ.

This clone appeared a single time. Distinct nucleotide sequences in the sample also encode this CDR3. The rearrangement uses TRBV5-4 and TRBJ2-2; a possible D gene is TRBD2 (6 bases). With 4 bases removed from V and 0 bases from J, the gap between germline ends came to 10 bases. Germline loops: CDR1 SGHNT, CDR2 YYREEE (reference sequence). The CDR3 loop spans 15 amino acids. The DNA of the CDR3 is TGTGCCAGCAGCCCCGGGGGTACGAACACCGGGGAGCTGTTTTTT. Protein product: CASSPGGTNTGELFF.

This clone has a handful of counts. The chain joins TRBV27 to TRBJ2-5; D not certain. V was shortened by 3 bases and J by 4 bases, with 9 bases between the two germline ends. Germline V gives CDR1 MNHEY, CDR2 SMNVEV (reference sequence). CDR3 size: 13 residues. The CDR3 sequence is CASSFSVRETQYF. The CDR3 DNA reads as TGTGCCAGCAGTTTCTCGGTCCGAGAGACCCAGTACTTC.

V usage is TRBV20-1 and J usage is TRBJ1-1; D is ambiguous. The CDR3 is 11 amino acids. Germline V gene lookup returns CDR1 DFQATT and CDR2 SNEGSKA (reference sequence). The V end lost 5 bases, the J end lost 6 bases, and 10 bases lay between the germline ends. CDR3 nucleotides: TGCAGTGCTCATACCGGGGCTGAAGCTTTCTTT. Translating it yields CSAHTGAEAFF.

This clone has just one count. This chain links TRBV5-1 with TRBJ2-3; 14 bases are a match to TRBD2. Germline CDR1 is SGHRS and CDR2 is YFSETQ. The V and J ends lost 4 bases and 3 bases, in that order; junction bases with no gene match: 4. The CDR3 contains 16 residues. CDR3 nucleotides: TGCGCCAGCAGCCCCGGGACTAGCGGGAGAACAGATACGCAGTATTTT. It is translated as CASSPGTSGRTDTQYF.

V usage is TRBV5-4 and J usage is TRBJ2-2; 14 nucleotides agree with TRBD2. The CDR3 runs 16 residues. V shed 0 bases, J shed 7 bases, and the junction held 2 bases outside the gene matches. Looked up from germline, CDR1 is SGHNT and CDR2 is YYREEE (reference sequence). The CDR3 here is CASSLAGLAGGGELFF. CDR3 nucleotides: TGTGCCAGCAGCTTGGCAGGACTAGCGGGAGGCGGGGAGCTGTTTTTT. Full variable domain (missing parts from reference TRBV5-4 and TRBJ2-2): ETGVTQSPTHLIKTRGQQVTLRCSSQSGHNTVSWYQQALGQGPQFIFQYYREEENGRGNFPPRFSGLQFPNYSSELNVNALELDDSALYLCASSLAGLAGGGELFFGEGSRLTVL.

The chain couples TRBV7-9 to TRBJ2-7, with 7 bases aligning to TRBD2. V dropped 0 bases and J dropped 2; count of bases not matched to a gene: 4. Germline values: CDR1 SEHNR, CDR2 FQNEAQ (reference sequence). The CDR3 totals 15 residues. This chain's CDR3 is CASSLAEGRAYEQYF. CDR3 nucleotide sequence: TGTGCCAGCAGCTTAGCGGAGGGGAGGGCCTACGAGCAGTACTTC. Combining the CDR3 with reference TRBV7-9 and TRBJ2-7 gives the whole variable domain DTGVSQNPRHKITKRGQNVTFRCDPISEHNRLYWYRQTLGQGPEFLTYFQNEAQLEKSRLLSDRFSAERPKGSFSTLEIQRTEQGDSAMYLCASSLAEGRAYEQYFGPGTRLTVT.

The chain is built from TRBV18 and TRBJ1-4, with 11 positions matching TRBD1. This CDR3 comprises 19 residues. V shed 3 bases and J 2 bases; nucleotides not matched to a gene: 11. From germline, CDR1 is KGHSH and CDR2 LQKENI. CDR3 sequence: CASSPTGQGARATNEKLFF. The CDR3, as DNA: TGTGCCAGCTCACCCACAGGACAGGGGGCCCGGGCGACTAATGAAAAACTGTTTTTT.

V is TRBV14 and J is TRBJ2-3; TRBD2 matches 8 bases. V lost 4 bases and J lost 7; bases outside the gene matches: 13. The CDR3 consists of 16 residues. CDR1 SGHDN and CDR2 FVKESK come from the germline V gene. The CDR3 DNA sequence: TGTGCCAGCAGCCCCCTCGGAGCGGGGGTGGGCAATACGCAGTATTTT. Translation gives CASSPLGAGVGNTQYF.

This clone came up a few times. The rearrangement links TRBV7-8 to TRBJ1-6, with TRBD1 matching 9 bases. The CDR3 loop spans 15 amino acids. Germline CDR1 SGHVS, CDR2 FQNEAQ. J was trimmed by 8 bases and V by 4 bases; bases with no gene match: 6. The CDR3 protein is CASSSARDRDSPLHF. The CDR3 DNA reads TGTGCCAGCAGCTCAGCCCGGGACAGGGATTCACCCCTCCACTTT.

Only a few counts were recorded for this clone. The same CDR3 also results from other DNA sequences found in this sample. This rearrangement joins TRBV9 to TRBJ2-1; 12 positions agree with TRBD2. The germline CDR1 and CDR2 sequences are SGDLS and YYNGEE. J was trimmed by 7 bases and V by 1 base; bases with no gene match: 3. The CDR3 covers 15 residues. CDR3 sequence (DNA): TGTGCCAGCAGCGTACTAGCGGGAGGGAGGAATGAGCAGTTCTTC. Translation: CASSVLAGGRNEQFF. The whole variable domain, remainder taken from reference TRBV9 and TRBJ2-1, is DSGVTQTPKHLITATGQRVTLRCSPRSGDLSVYWYQQSLDQGLQFLIQYYNGEERAKGNILERFSAQQFPDLHSELNLSSLELGDSALYFCASSVLAGGRNEQFFGPGTRLTVL.

J is TRBJ2-5 and V is TRBV6-5; 8 nucleotides line up with TRBD1. The germline CDR1 and CDR2 sequences are MNHEY and SVGAGI. V lost 6 bases and J lost 5; bases outside the gene matches: 5. This CDR3 region has 13 residues. CDR3 in amino acids: CASRRQGSETQYF. DNA of the CDR3: TGTGCCAGCAGAAGACAGGGGTCGGAGACCCAGTACTTC.